Listed here are 27 T cell receptor beta chains from one sample, sequenced in a study of T cell clones after liver transplantation. Repertoires were generated with immunoSEQ multiplex PCR, while TCRdb's copy carries only in-frame clones and drops some. The table has approximately 10,000 clones, approximately 74% seen once. Sequenced here: CD4+ T cells from blood, sampled around 2.5 years after liver transplant. The receptors shown here come from a human patient who received a liver transplant. Certain T cells may be donor cells from the graft.

This clone has a handful of counts. The chain recombines TRBV5-1 with TRBJ2-3; 12 bases are shared with TRBD2. V trimming: 3 bases; J trimming: 4 bases; junction bases outside the gene matches: 0. The CDR3 is made up of 14 amino acids. CDR1 SGHRS and CDR2 YFSETQ come from the germline V gene. CDR3 amino acids: CASSWTSGADTQYF. The CDR3 DNA reads TGCGCCAGCAGCTGGACTAGCGGGGCAGATACGCAGTATTTT.

This clone was picked up a small number of times. V is TRBV7-8 and J is TRBJ1-2; 7 bases line up with TRBD1. Germline CDR1 reads SGHVS; CDR2 reads FQNEAQ. The J segment lost 5 bases and the V segment lost 5 bases, leaving 11 bases of the junction unmatched. The CDR3 has 15 residues. The CDR3 loop reads CASSPGTDNLYGYTF. The CDR3 nucleotides read TGTGCCAGCAGCCCCGGGACAGACAACTTGTATGGCTACACCTTC.

The chain joins TRBV5-6 to TRBJ2-3; D unresolved. CDR3 size: 13 residues. V lost 0 bases to trimming and J lost 5 bases, with 7 bases between them. Germline assignment: CDR1 SGHDT and CDR2 YYEEEE. The CDR3 sequence is CASSLEGEDTQYF. CDR3 sequence (DNA): TGTGCCAGCAGCTTGGAGGGCGAAGATACGCAGTATTTT.

This clone qualifies as medium-sized (0.01 to 0.1%). The V call is TRBV6-5, the J call TRBJ1-2; D perhaps matches TRBD1 (5 bases). Trimming left V 5 bases short and J 8 bases short, with 18 bases between. The CDR3 is 14 residues long. Germline values: CDR1 MNHEY, CDR2 SVGAGI. CDR3 loop: CASSPQGGSGGYTF. DNA for the CDR3: TGTGCCAGCAGTCCCCAGGGAGGGAGCGGCGGCTACACCTTC.

J is TRBJ2-5 and V is TRBV29-1; 10 nucleotides line up with TRBD2. Per germline, CDR1 SQVTM and CDR2 ANQGSEA. CDR3 length: 15 residues. V was pared by 6 bases and J by 0 bases, with 7 bases of the junction left unmatched. CDR3 in amino acids: CSVGTSAEYQETQYF. The CDR3 nucleotides read TGCAGCGTGGGGACTAGCGCCGAATACCAAGAGACCCAGTACTTC.

The V call is TRBV27, the J call TRBJ2-5, with D possibly matching TRBD1 (6 bases). Deletions cut 6 bases from V and 2 bases from J, with 16 bases between. The CDR3 consists of 15 residues. The germline V gene encodes CDR1 MNHEY and CDR2 SMNVEV (reference sequence). The CDR3 sequence is CASSPTQGKQETQYF. In DNA form, the CDR3 reads TGTGCCAGCAGCCCCACCCAGGGGAAACAAGAGACCCAGTACTTC.

This clone appeared once. The V and J genes are TRBV7-6 and TRBJ2-5, with 8 bases aligning to TRBD2. The CDR3 totals 15 residues. The junction had 10 bases not matched to a gene; V was cut back by 5 bases and J by 5 bases. Germline V gene data show CDR1 as SGHVS and CDR2 as FNYEAQ. This chain's CDR3 is CASSHPGLDTETQYF. The CDR3 nucleotides are TGTGCCAGCAGCCATCCGGGACTAGATACGGAGACCCAGTACTTC.

This chain connects TRBV6-1 to TRBJ1-1; the match to TRBD1 covers 8 bases. The ends lost 8 bases at V and 0 bases at J; junction bases unmatched: 8. Germline-derived CDR1 and CDR2 are MNHNS and SASEGT. The CDR3 is 15 amino acids. The CDR3 loop is CASPGQESMNTEAFF. In DNA, the CDR3 is TGTGCCAGCCCGGGACAGGAGAGCATGAACACTGAAGCTTTCTTT.

The table lists this clone with a count of one. The rearrangement joins TRBV5-4 to TRBJ2-1; D ambiguous. The CDR3 runs to 12 residues. V lost 0 bases, J lost 8 bases, and 6 bases lay in between. Germline V lookup: CDR1 SGHNT, CDR2 YYREEE (reference sequence). CDR3 coding DNA: TGTGCCAGCAGCTTGGGAATTGATGAGCAGTTCTTC. Encoded protein: CASSLGIDEQFF.

For this clone: Other DNA sequences in this sample translate to the same CDR3. This rearrangement joins TRBV2 to TRBJ1-1, with no clear D. The CDR3 covers 12 residues. Germline values: CDR1 SNHLY, CDR2 FYNNEI. Trimming stripped 4 bases from V and 2 bases from J, with 5 bases between. The CDR3: CASSVGNTEAFF. Here the CDR3 DNA reads TGTGCCAGCAGTGTCGGTAACACTGAAGCTTTCTTT. The complete variable domain, with remaining parts taken from reference TRBV2 and TRBJ1-1, reads EPEVTQTPSHQVTQMGQEVILRCVPISNHLYFYWYRQILGQKVEFLVSFYNNEISEKSEIFDDQFSVERPDGSNFTLKIRSTKLEDSAMYFCASSVGNTEAFFGQGTRLTVV.

This clone has only one observation. The chain joins TRBV5-8 to TRBJ2-5; D may match TRBD1 or TRBD2 (5 bases each). Between the trimmed V and J ends, which lost 0 bases and 11 bases, there was a span of 14 bases. Germline CDR1 is SGHTS and CDR2 is YDEGEE. The CDR3 sequence is 13 residues long. The chain's CDR3 is CASSLDLRGEQYF. CDR3 bases: TGTGCCAGCAGCTTGGACCTCCGAGGGGAGCAGTACTTC.

J is TRBJ1-1 and V is TRBV19; possible D gene TRBD1, 5 bases. The CDR3 consists of 13 residues. CDR1 and CDR2 from the germline V gene are LNHDA and SQIVND (reference sequence). V lost 3 bases, J lost 2 bases, and 7 bases lay in between. CDR3 amino acids: CASSIGGNTEAFF. The DNA for the CDR3 is TGTGCCAGTAGTATCGGGGGAAACACTGAAGCTTTCTTT.

This chain joins TRBV30 and TRBJ1-2; D possibly corresponds to TRBD1 (6 bases). The germline CDR1 and CDR2 sequences are GTSNPN and SVGIG (reference sequence). Trimming stripped 3 bases from V and 3 bases from J, with 17 bases between. This CDR3 has 15 residues. The CDR3 protein is CAWRDRFQGYYGYTF. For the CDR3, the DNA is TGTGCCTGGAGGGACAGATTTCAGGGTTACTATGGCTACACCTTC.

The chain joins TRBV7-9 to TRBJ2-3, with 8 bases matching TRBD2. The CDR3 is 15 amino acids. Germline CDR1 and CDR2: SEHNR and FQNEAQ (reference sequence). V gave up 4 bases and J gave up 3 bases; unmatched junction bases: 6. The CDR3, as DNA: TGTGCCAGCAGCTCGAGAGCGGGGGAGACAGATACGCAGTATTTT. Its translation is CASSSRAGETDTQYF. Using reference TRBV7-9 and TRBJ2-3 for the parts outside the CDR3, the full variable domain is DTGVSQNPRHKITKRGQNVTFRCDPISEHNRLYWYRQTLGQGPEFLTYFQNEAQLEKSRLLSDRFSAERPKGSFSTLEIQRTEQGDSAMYLCASSSRAGETDTQYFGPGTRLTVL.

The chain has TRBV4-1 and TRBJ2-3; 11 bases line up with TRBD2. Losses at the gene ends were 0 bases for V and 3 bases for J; bases not matched to a gene: 2. Germline V gene data show CDR1 as MGHRA and CDR2 as YSYEKL. CDR3 length: 16 amino acids. The CDR3 DNA sequence: TGCGCCAGCAGCCAAGAGTCTAGCGGGGGGACAGATACGCAGTATTTT. This codes for CASSQESSGGTDTQYF.

The chain is built from TRBV6-4 and TRBJ2-2; 7 nucleotides line up with TRBD1. From germline, CDR1 is MRHNA and CDR2 SNTAGT. V lost 4 bases to trimming and J lost 4 bases; unmatched junction nucleotides: 3. CDR3 length: 14 residues. The CDR3 protein is CASSGTGPTGELFF. CDR3 DNA sequence: TGTGCCAGCAGTGGGACAGGACCCACCGGGGAGCTGTTTTTT.

The J gene is TRBJ2-3, the V gene TRBV11-2; 7 bases agree with TRBD2. CDR3 length equals 13 residues. Germline V gene data show CDR1 as SGHAT and CDR2 as FQNNGV. Trimming removed 1 base from V and 6 bases from J; junction bases left unmatched: 1. The CDR3 here is CASSLVAGDTQYF. The CDR3 coding sequence is TGTGCCAGCAGCTTAGTAGCGGGTGATACGCAGTATTTT.

The rearrangement links TRBV19 to TRBJ2-1; TRBD2 matches at 8 bases. The junction had 6 bases not matched to a gene; V was cut back by 4 bases and J by 4 bases. The CDR3 consists of 15 residues. The germline CDR1 and CDR2 sequences are LNHDA and SQIVND (reference sequence). The CDR3 sequence is CASSTGRATYNEQFF. CDR3 sequence (DNA): TGTGCCAGTAGTACCGGGAGGGCCACGTACAATGAGCAGTTCTTC.

The V gene is TRBV5-8, the J gene TRBJ2-1; 8 positions match TRBD2. The trim removed 2 bases at V and 5 bases at J, leaving 12 bases unmatched. Germline V CDR1 and CDR2: SGHTS, YDEGEE. This CDR3 comprises 17 residues. The CDR3 sequence is CASSLAAGTRSHNEQFF. CDR3 coding DNA: TGTGCCAGCAGCTTAGCCGCCGGGACTAGGTCCCACAATGAGCAGTTCTTC.

V usage is TRBV5-8 and J usage is TRBJ2-3; 9 positions agree with TRBD1. V lost 2 bases to trimming and J lost 2 bases; unmatched junction nucleotides: 3. The germline CDR1 and CDR2 sequences are SGHTS and YDEGEE. CDR3 length: 15 amino acids. The CDR3 bases are TGTGCCAGCAGCTTAGGGACAGGGTACACAGATACGCAGTATTTT. Translation: CASSLGTGYTDTQYF. Combining the CDR3 with reference TRBV5-8 and TRBJ2-3 gives the whole variable domain EAGVTQSPTHLIKTRGQQATLRCSPISGHTSVYWYQQALGLGLQFLLWYDEGEERNRGNFPPRFSGRQFPNYSSELNVNALELEDSALYLCASSLGTGYTDTQYFGPGTRLTVL.

This clone was seen more than once but under ten times. The chain has TRBV19 and TRBJ1-3; tentative D call: TRBD1 (5 bases). Trimming removed 8 bases from V and 4 bases from J, with 27 bases in between. CDR3 length equals 18 residues. In germline, CDR1 is LNHDA, CDR2 SQIVND (reference sequence). CDR3 in DNA: TGTGCCAGTGACCCCCCCATAATGGGTGGGGCTAGCGGAAACACCATATATTTT. Encoded protein: CASDPPIMGGASGNTIYF.

The rearrangement uses TRBV30 and TRBJ1-5; the D gene is possibly TRBD1 (6 bases). Trimming stripped 1 base from V and 7 bases from J, with 14 bases between. CDR3 length equals 14 residues. Looked up from germline, CDR1 is GTSNPN and CDR2 is SVGIG (reference sequence). CDR3 protein: CAWSGVRGRQPQHF. CDR3 bases: TGTGCCTGGAGTGGAGTCAGGGGTCGGCAGCCCCAGCATTTT.

The V and J genes are TRBV5-1 and TRBJ1-1; TRBD1 aligns across 7 bases. Germline V gene lookup returns CDR1 SGHRS and CDR2 YFSETQ. The CDR3 spans 16 residues. V was pared by 4 bases and J by 2 bases, with 11 bases of the junction left unmatched. The CDR3 DNA is TGCGCCAGCAGCATAGAACCCGGGACAGCCAACACTGAAGCTTTCTTT. Protein: CASSIEPGTANTEAFF.

The V gene is TRBV7-2, the J gene TRBJ2-4; 8 nucleotides align to TRBD1. Per the germline V gene, CDR1 is SGHTA and CDR2 is FQGNSA. The CDR3 covers 13 residues. The V gene end was trimmed by 5 bases and the J gene end by 9 bases; junction bases not matched to a gene: 6. CDR3: CASSPQGDGIQYF. The CDR3 region has the DNA TGTGCCAGCAGCCCACAGGGGGATGGCATTCAGTACTTC.

The J gene is TRBJ1-1, the V gene TRBV11-3, with TRBD1 matching over 10 bases. This CDR3 has 15 amino acids. Looked up from germline, CDR1 is SGHNT and CDR2 is YENEEA. Germline trimming cut 5 bases from V and 3 bases from J; bases unmatched to any gene: 6. This chain's CDR3 is CASSGDRGRDTEAFF. The CDR3 DNA reads TGTGCCAGCAGCGGAGACAGGGGGCGTGACACTGAAGCTTTCTTT.

The chain carries TRBV27 and TRBJ2-1; possible D gene TRBD2, 5 bases. From germline, CDR1 is MNHEY and CDR2 SMNVEV (reference sequence). V shed 2 bases and J shed 4 bases, with 12 bases lying between them. CDR3 length equals 15 residues. The CDR3 sequence: CASSLITSLYNEQFF. The CDR3 region has the DNA TGTGCCAGCAGTTTAATAACTAGTTTGTACAATGAGCAGTTCTTC.

This clone is hyperexpanded within its sample. In the same sample, other DNA sequences code for this CDR3. The chain combines TRBV19 with TRBJ1-1; D possibly corresponds to TRBD1 (5 bases). Germline V CDR1 and CDR2: LNHDA, SQIVND (reference sequence). The CDR3 has 20 residues. V was clipped by 1 base and J by 3 bases, with 27 bases between them. CDR3 loop: CASSIGGYGENGAGDTEAFF. CDR3 nucleotides: TGTGCCAGTAGTATAGGTGGGTACGGGGAGAACGGTGCGGGGGACACTGAAGCTTTCTTT.